This TCR beta chain comes out of a study of OX40 agonist ivuxolimab in advanced cancers. Autoimmune disease history or systemic immunosuppression barred patients. Study outcomes and limitations: Mean expanded clone counts were higher in CD8+ than CD4+ T cells. Antigen specificity was not determined for the expanded peripheral T cells.

The CDR3 has 15 amino acids. Trimming removed 0 bases at V and 5 bases at J, with 14 bases between. CDR1 is SGDLS and CDR2 is YYNGEE in the germline V gene. Method: immunoSEQ multiplex PCR; TCRdb's copy keeps in-frame clones and lacks some. The table shows under 75,000 clones, with 85% to 95% occurring only once. A note on this clone: The antigen remains unidentified.

The TCR was taken from an adult with an advanced solid tumor such as melanoma, head and neck, liver or kidney cancer. This chain links TRBV9 with TRBJ2-5; D perhaps matches TRBD1 (6 bases). The input for sequencing was CD4+ or CD8+ T cells sorted from blood, taken in a trial of the OX40 agonist ivuxolimab. CDR3 sequence: CASSVGEGDGETQYF. The CDR3, as DNA: TGTGCCAGCAGCGTAGGTGAGGGGGATGGCGAGACCCAGTACTTC.